Presented here are 13 T cell receptor beta chains from one specimen sequenced in a study of graft-versus-host responses after intestinal transplantation. The table came from immunoSEQ multiplex PCR; TCRdb's copy has only in-frame clones and leaves some out. The sample lists roughly 36,000 clones; 90% to 95% were seen once. The antigens for these receptors are not known. The source material was unstimulated CD8+ T cells sorted from spleen or lymph node cells, sampled before transplant. Source of these receptors: a human donor who was the organ donor for an intestinal transplant.

This chain's CDR3 is CASSADSLNSYEQYF. CDR3 sequence (DNA): TGTGCCAGCAGCGCCGACAGCTTGAACTCCTACGAGCAGTACTTC. This chain links TRBV9 with TRBJ2-7; possibly TRBD1 for D (5 bases). CDR3 length: 15 residues. Looked up from germline, CDR1 is SGDLS and CDR2 is YYNGEE. V gave up 3 bases and J gave up 0 bases, with 13 bases separating them. Together with reference TRBV9 and TRBJ2-7, the CDR3 gives the full variable domain: DSGVTQTPKHLITATGQRVTLRCSPRSGDLSVYWYQQSLDQGLQFLIQYYNGEERAKGNILERFSAQQFPDLHSELNLSSLELGDSALYFCASSADSLNSYEQYFGPGTRLTVT.

The chain employs TRBV5-1 and TRBJ2-5; 10 bases fit TRBD1. CDR1 is SGHRS and CDR2 is YFSETQ in the germline V gene. The CDR3 contains 15 residues. Trimming at V came to 4 bases and at J to 4 bases, leaving 7 bases not matched to a gene. The CDR3 loop is CASSVARDRGETQYF. The CDR3 DNA reads TGCGCCAGCAGCGTGGCCCGGGACAGGGGAGAGACCCAGTACTTC.

This chain connects TRBV4-3 to TRBJ1-6; 7 nucleotides line up with TRBD1. This CDR3 is built from 15 residues. V trimming: 0 bases; J trimming: 5 bases; junction bases outside the gene matches: 1. Germline lookup yields CDR1 LGHNA and CDR2 YSLEER. CDR3 sequence reads: CASSQDTGDNSPLHF. CDR3 nucleotides: TGCGCCAGCAGCCAAGATACAGGGGATAATTCACCCCTCCACTTT.

The chain recombines TRBV6-6 with TRBJ2-5; D is perhaps TRBD2 (6 bases). Trimming took 6 bases from V and 4 from J, leaving 18 bases between them. This CDR3 contains 15 residues. From germline, CDR1 is MNHNY and CDR2 SVGAGI (reference sequence). Here the CDR3 reads CASRTSGLRGETQYF. Here the CDR3 DNA reads TGTGCCAGCAGGACCTCGGGACTGAGAGGAGAGACCCAGTACTTC.

This clone has only one observation. The rearrangement uses TRBV21-1 and TRBJ1-5. TRBV21-1 is a pseudogene locus. The CDR3 length is 19 residues. The CDR3, as DNA: TGTGCCAGCAGCAAAGTAGGTACCCGGACCTTATATAGCAATCAGCCCCAGCATTTT. Its translation: CASSKVGTRTLYSNQPQHF.

The V and J genes are TRBV6-5 and TRBJ2-7; possible D gene TRBD2, 5 bases. The CDR3 length is 12 residues. V was clipped by 2 bases and J by 12 bases, with 14 bases between them. Germline V gene data show CDR1 as MNHEY and CDR2 as SVGAGI. The CDR3 coding sequence is TGTGCCAGCAGTTACCAAAGACTACCTTCGTACTTC. Protein: CASSYQRLPSYF.

CDR3 coding DNA: TGTGCCAGCCTTACAGGGGGCGAAGGCTACGAGCAGTACTTC. Translating gives CASLTGGEGYEQYF. This chain connects TRBV6-1 to TRBJ2-7; 9 bases align to TRBD1. Germline trimming cut 8 bases from V and 3 bases from J; bases unmatched to any gene: 8. This CDR3 is 14 amino acids long. Germline-derived CDR1 and CDR2 are MNHNS and SASEGT.

This clone has a single count. The chain recombines TRBV6-6 with TRBJ1-2, with 7 positions matching TRBD1. The CDR3 contains 15 residues. After removal of 2 bases from V and 7 bases from J, the junction contained 10 bases not matched to a gene. Germline CDR1 reads MNHNY; CDR2 reads SVGAGI (reference sequence). CDR3 bases: TGTGCCAGCAGTTACGATGAAGGGGGCTTAGGTGGCTACACCTTC. Translation: CASSYDEGGLGGYTF.

The CDR3 is CASSLSGQGRADTQYF. DNA of the CDR3: TGTGCCAGCAGTTTATCGGGCCAGGGCAGAGCAGATACGCAGTATTTT. This chain uses TRBV27 with TRBJ2-3, with D tentatively TRBD1 (5 bases). V was cut by 0 bases and J by 4 bases, with 14 bases left in between. The germline V gene has CDR1 MNHEY and CDR2 SMNVEV (reference sequence). CDR3 length equals 16 residues.

The chain recombines TRBV19 with TRBJ2-2; D is unclear. This CDR3 region has 14 residues. The germline V gene has CDR1 LNHDA and CDR2 SQIVND (reference sequence). The V end lost 0 bases, the J end lost 6 bases, and 8 bases lay between the germline ends. The CDR3 region is CASSIDENPGELFF. CDR3 sequence (DNA): TGTGCCAGTAGTATAGATGAGAATCCCGGGGAGCTGTTTTTT.

This clone was seen a single time. The chain recombines TRBV7-9 with TRBJ2-5, with 8 bases that match TRBD1. Germline V gene sequence: CDR1 SEHNR, CDR2 FQNEAQ (reference sequence). This CDR3 comprises 16 residues. Unmatched junction bases numbered 10, after V lost 5 bases and J lost 2 bases. CDR3 DNA: TGTGCCAGCAGCCCGCGGAGGACAGGGACTCAAGAGACCCAGTACTTC. This gives the protein CASSPRRTGTQETQYF.

V gene TRBV4-3 combines with J gene TRBJ1-5; D is perhaps TRBD1 (6 bases). Germline CDR1 and CDR2: LGHNA and YSLEER. V was clipped by 2 bases and J by 2 bases, with 13 bases between them. This CDR3 is built from 16 residues. CDR3: CASSQRAGEGNQPQHF. The CDR3 DNA reads as TGCGCCAGCAGCCAAAGGGCAGGGGAGGGCAATCAGCCCCAGCATTTT.

This CDR3 reads CASSLAGTGDQETQYF. CDR3 bases: TGTGCCAGCAGCTTAGCCGGGACAGGGGACCAAGAGACCCAGTACTTC. The chain uses TRBV13 and TRBJ2-5; 10 positions agree with TRBD1. The CDR3 extends over 16 amino acids. Germline CDR1 reads PRHDT; CDR2 reads FYEKMQ (reference sequence). V was clipped by 1 base and J by 0 bases; unmatched bases: 2.